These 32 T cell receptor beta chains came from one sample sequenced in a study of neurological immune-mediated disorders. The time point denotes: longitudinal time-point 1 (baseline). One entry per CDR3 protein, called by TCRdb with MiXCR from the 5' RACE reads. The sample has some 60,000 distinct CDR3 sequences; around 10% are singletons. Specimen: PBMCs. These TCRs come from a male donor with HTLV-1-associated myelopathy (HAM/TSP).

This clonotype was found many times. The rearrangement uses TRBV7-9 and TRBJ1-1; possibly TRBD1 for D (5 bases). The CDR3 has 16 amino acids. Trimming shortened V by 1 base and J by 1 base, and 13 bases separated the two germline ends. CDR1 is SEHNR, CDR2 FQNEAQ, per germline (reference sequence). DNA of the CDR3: TGTGCCAGCAGCTTAGGCCTTGGACATCAGAACACTGAAGCTTTCTTT. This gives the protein CASSLGLGHQNTEAFF.

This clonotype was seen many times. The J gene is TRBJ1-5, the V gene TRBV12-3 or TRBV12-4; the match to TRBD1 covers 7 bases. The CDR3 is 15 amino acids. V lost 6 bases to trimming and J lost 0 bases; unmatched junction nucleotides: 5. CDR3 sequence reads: CASRTGTDSNQPQHF. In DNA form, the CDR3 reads TGTGCCAGCAGAACCGGGACAGATAGCAATCAGCCCCAGCATTTT.

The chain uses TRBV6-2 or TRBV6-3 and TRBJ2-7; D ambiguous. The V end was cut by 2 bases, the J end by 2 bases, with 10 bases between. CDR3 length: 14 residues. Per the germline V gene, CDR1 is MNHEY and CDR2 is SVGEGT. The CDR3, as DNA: TGTGCCAGCAGTTACGGGCCCGGCACCTACGAGCAGTACTTC. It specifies CASSYGPGTYEQYF.

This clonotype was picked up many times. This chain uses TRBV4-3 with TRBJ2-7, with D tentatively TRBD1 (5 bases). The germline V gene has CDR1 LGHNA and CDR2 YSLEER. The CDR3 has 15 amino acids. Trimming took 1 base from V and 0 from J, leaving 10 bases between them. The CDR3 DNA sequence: TGCGCCAGCAGCCAAGGTCCAGGGCGCTCCTACGAGCAGTACTTC. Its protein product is CASSQGPGRSYEQYF.

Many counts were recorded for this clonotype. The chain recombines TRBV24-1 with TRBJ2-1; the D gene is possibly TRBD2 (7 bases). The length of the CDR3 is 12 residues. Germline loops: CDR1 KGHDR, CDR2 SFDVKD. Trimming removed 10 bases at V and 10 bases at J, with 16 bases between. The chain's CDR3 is CATAERGAEQFF. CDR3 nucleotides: TGTGCCACAGCAGAACGGGGGGCGGAGCAGTTCTTC.

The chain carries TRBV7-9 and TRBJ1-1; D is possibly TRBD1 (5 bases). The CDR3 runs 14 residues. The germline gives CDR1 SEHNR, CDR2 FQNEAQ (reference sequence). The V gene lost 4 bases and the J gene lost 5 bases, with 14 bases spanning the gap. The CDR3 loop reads CASSSAVGGTEAFF. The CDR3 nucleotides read TGTGCCAGCAGCTCAGCAGTGGGGGGAACTGAAGCTTTCTTT.

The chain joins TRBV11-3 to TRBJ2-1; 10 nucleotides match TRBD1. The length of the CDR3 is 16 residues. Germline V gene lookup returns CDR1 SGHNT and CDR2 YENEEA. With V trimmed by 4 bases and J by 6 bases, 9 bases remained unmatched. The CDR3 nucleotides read TGTGCCAGCAGCTCCCATAGGACAGGGGGAATCAATGAGCAGTTCTTC. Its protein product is CASSSHRTGGINEQFF.

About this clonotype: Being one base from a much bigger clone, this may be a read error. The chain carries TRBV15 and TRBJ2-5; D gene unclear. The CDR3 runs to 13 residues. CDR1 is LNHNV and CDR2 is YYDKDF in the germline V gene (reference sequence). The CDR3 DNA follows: TGTTCCACCAGCAAAGATACGAGAGAGACCCAGTACTTC. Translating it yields CSTSKDTRETQYF.

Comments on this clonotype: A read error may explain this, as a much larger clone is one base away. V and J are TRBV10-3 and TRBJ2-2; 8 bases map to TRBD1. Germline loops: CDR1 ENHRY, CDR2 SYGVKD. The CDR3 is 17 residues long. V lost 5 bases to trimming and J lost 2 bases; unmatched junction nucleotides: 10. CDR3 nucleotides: TGTGCCATCAGTCTCCAGGACAGGGCTAGAAACACCGGGGAGCTGTTTTTT. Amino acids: CAISLQDRARNTGELFF.

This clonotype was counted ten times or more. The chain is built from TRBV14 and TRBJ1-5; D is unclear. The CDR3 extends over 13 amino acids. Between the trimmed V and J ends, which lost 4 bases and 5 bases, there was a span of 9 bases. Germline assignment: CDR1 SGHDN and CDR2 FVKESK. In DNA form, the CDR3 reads TGTGCCAGCAGCCCGGATTTGGATCAGCCCCAGCATTTT. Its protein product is CASSPDLDQPQHF.

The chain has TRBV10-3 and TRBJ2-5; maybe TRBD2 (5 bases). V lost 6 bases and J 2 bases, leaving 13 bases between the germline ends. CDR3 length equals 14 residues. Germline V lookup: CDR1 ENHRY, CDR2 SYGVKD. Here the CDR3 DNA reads TGTGCCATCAGCCCCGGACGGGGACAAGAGACCCAGTACTTC. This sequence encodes CAISPGRGQETQYF.

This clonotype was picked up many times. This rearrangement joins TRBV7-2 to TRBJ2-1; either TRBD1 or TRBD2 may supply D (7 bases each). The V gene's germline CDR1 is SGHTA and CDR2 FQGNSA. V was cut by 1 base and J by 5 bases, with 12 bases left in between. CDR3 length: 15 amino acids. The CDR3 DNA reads TGTGCCAGCAGCTTAGACAGGGGAGGGCACAATGAGCAGTTCTTC. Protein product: CASSLDRGGHNEQFF.

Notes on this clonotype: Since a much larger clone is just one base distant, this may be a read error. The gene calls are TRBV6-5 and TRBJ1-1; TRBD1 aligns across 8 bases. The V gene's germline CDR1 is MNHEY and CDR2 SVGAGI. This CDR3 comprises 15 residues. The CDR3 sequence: CASSLDRAWDTESFF. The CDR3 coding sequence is TGTGCCAGCAGCCTGGACAGGGCGTGGGACACTGAATCTTTCTTT.

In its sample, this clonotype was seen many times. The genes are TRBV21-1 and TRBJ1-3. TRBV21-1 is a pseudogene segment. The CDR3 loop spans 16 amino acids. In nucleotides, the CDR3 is TGTGCCAGCAGCAAAAAGCGGGCAGTTTCTGGAAACACCATATATTTT. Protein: CASSKKRAVSGNTIYF.

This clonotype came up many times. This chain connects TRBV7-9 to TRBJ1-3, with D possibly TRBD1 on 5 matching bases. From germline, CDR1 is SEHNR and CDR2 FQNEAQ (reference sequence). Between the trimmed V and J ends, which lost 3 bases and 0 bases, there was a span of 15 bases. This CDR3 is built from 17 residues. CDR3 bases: TGTGCCAGCAGCTTGTTGCAGGGATCGCACTCTGGAAACACCATATATTTT. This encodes CASSLLQGSHSGNTIYF.

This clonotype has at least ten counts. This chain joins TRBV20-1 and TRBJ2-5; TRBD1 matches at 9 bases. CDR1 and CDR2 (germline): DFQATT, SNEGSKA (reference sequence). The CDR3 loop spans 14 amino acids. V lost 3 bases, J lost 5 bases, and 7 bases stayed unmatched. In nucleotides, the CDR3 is TGCAGTGCTAGCCCACAGGGGGCAGGGGAGACCCAGTACTTC. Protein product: CSASPQGAGETQYF.

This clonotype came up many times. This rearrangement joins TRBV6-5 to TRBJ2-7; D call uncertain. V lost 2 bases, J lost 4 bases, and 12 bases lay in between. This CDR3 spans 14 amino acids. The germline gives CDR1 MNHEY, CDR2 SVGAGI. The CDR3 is CASSYNPEIYEQYF. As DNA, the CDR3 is TGTGCCAGCAGTTACAACCCAGAGATTTACGAGCAGTACTTC.

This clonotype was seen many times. The CDR3 sequence: CASSRGPVNTGELFF. CDR3 coding DNA: TGTGCCAGCAGCCGAGGACCCGTGAACACCGGGGAGCTGTTTTTT. J is TRBJ2-2 and V is TRBV5-6; D is uncertain. In germline, CDR1 is SGHDT, CDR2 YYEEEE. The CDR3 sequence is 15 residues long. V lost 4 bases and J 1 base, leaving 11 bases between the germline ends.

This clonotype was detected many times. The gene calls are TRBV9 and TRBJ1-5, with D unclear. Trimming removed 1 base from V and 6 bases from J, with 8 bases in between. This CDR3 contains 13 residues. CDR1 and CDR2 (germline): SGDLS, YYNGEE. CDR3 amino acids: CASSVSPGQPQHF. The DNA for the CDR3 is TGTGCCAGCAGCGTATCTCCGGGTCAGCCCCAGCATTTT.

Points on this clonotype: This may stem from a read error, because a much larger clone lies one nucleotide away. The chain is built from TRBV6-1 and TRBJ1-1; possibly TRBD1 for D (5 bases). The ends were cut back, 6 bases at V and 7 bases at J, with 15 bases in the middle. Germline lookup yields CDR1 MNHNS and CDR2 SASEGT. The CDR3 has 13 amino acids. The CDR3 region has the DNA TGTGCCAGCAGCGACAGCGCCTACATTGAAGCTTTCTTT. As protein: CASSDSAYIEAFF.

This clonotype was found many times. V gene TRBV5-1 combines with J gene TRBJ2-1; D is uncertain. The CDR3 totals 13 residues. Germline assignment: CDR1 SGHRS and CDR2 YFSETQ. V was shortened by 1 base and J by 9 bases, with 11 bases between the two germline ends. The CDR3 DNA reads TGCGCCAGCAGCTTGATGCCTGGAAGTGAGCAGTTCTTC. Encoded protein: CASSLMPGSEQFF.

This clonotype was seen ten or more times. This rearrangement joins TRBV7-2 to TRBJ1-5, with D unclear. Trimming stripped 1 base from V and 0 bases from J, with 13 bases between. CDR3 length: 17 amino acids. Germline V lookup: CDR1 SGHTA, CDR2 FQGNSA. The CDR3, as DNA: TGTGCCAGCAGCTTAGGGATCGGCCAGATTAGCAATCAGCCCCAGCATTTT. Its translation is CASSLGIGQISNQPQHF.

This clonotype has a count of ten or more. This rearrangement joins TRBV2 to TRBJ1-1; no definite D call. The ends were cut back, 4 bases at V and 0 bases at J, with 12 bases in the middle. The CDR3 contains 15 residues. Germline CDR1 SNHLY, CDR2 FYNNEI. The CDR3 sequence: CASSGYGGMNTEAFF. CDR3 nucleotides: TGTGCCAGCAGTGGGTACGGAGGGATGAACACTGAAGCTTTCTTT.

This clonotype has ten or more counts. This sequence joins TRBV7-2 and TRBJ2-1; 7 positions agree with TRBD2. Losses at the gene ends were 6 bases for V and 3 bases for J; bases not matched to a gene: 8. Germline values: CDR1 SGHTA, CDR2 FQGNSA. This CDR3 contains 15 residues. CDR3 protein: CASRGDGGGYNEQFF. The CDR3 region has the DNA TGTGCCAGCAGGGGGGACGGCGGGGGCTACAATGAGCAGTTCTTC.

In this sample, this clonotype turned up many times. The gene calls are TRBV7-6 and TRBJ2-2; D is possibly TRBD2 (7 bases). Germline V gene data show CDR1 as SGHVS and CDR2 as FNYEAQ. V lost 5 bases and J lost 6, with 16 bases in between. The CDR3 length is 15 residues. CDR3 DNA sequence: TGTGCCAGCAGCCGAGACAGGACTAGGGCCGGGGAGCTGTTTTTT. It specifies CASSRDRTRAGELFF.

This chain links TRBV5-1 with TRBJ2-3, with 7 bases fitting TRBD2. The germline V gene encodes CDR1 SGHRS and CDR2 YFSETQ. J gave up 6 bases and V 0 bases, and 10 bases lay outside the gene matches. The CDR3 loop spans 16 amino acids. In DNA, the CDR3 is TGCGCCAGCAGCTTGGTATCGCTAGCGGTCCGGGATACGCAGTATTTT. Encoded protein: CASSLVSLAVRDTQYF.

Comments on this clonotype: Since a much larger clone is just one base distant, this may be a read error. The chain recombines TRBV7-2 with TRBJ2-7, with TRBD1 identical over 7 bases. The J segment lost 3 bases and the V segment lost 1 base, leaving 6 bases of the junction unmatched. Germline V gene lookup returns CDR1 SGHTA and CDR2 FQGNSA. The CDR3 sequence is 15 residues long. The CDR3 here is CTSSLEGARNYEQYF. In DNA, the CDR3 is TGTACCAGCAGCTTAGAGGGGGCCAGGAACTACGAGCAGTACTTC. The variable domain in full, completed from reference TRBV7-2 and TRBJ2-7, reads GAGVSQSPSNKVTEKGKDVELRCDPISGHTALYWYRQSLGQGLEFLIYFQGNSAPDKSGLPSDRFSAERTGGSVSTLTIQRTQQEDSAVYLCTSSLEGARNYEQYFGPGTRLTVT.

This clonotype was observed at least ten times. CDR3 in DNA: TGCGCCAGCAGCCCCGGACAGGGATATATGAACCAAGAGACCCAGTACTTC. Protein: CASSPGQGYMNQETQYF. This rearrangement joins TRBV5-1 to TRBJ2-5, with 8 nucleotides matching TRBD1. Germline V CDR1 and CDR2: SGHRS, YFSETQ. There are 17 residues in the CDR3. Trimming cost V 4 bases and J 0 bases; bases outside gene matches: 11.

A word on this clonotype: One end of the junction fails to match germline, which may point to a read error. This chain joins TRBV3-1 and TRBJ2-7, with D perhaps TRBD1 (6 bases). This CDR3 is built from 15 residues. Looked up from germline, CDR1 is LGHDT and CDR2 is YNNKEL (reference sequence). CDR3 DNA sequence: TGTGCCAGCAGCCAAACCTCAGGGGAAGCCTACGAGCATTACTTC. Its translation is CASSQTSGEAYEHYF.

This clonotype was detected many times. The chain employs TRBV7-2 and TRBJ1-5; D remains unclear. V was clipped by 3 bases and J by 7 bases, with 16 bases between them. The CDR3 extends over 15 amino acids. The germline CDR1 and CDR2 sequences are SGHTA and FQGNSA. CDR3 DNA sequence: TGTGCCAGCAGCTTTACGATTGGGCCGGGGCAGCCCCAGCATTTT. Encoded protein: CASSFTIGPGQPQHF.

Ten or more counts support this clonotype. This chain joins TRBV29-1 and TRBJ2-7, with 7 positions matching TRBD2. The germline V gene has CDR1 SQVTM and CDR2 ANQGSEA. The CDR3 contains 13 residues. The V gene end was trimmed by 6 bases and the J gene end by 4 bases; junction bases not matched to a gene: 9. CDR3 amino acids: CSVDTGTTYEQYF. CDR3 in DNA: TGCAGCGTCGACACCGGGACTACATACGAGCAGTACTTC.

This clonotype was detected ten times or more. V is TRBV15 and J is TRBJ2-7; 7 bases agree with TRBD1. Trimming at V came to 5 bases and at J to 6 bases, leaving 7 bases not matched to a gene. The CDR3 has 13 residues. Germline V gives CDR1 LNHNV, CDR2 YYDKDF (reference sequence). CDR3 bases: TGTGCCACCAGCGCAGTACAGGGGAGCGAGCAGTACTTC. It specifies CATSAVQGSEQYF.